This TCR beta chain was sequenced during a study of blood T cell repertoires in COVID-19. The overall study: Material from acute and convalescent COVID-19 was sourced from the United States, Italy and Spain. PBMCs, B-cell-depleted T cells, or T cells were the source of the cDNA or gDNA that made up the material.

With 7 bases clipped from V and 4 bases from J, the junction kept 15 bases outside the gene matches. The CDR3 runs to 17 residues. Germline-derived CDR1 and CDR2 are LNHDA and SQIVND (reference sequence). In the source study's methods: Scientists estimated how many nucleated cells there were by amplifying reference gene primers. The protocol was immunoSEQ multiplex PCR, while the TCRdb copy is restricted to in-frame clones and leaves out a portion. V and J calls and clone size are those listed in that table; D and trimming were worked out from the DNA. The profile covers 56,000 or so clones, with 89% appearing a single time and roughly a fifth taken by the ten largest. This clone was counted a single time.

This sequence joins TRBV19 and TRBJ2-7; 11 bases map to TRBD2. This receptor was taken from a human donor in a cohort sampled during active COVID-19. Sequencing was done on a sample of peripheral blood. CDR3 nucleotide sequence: TGTGCCAGTATCCAGACCAATAGCGGGGGGGCCCGGTACGAGCAGTACTTC. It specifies CASIQTNSGGARYEQYF. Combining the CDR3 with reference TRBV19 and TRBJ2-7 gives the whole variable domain DGGITQSPKYLFRKEGQNVTLSCEQNLNHDAMYWYRQDPGQGLRLIYYSQIVNDFQKGDIAEGYSVSREKKESFPLTVTSAQKNPTAFYLCASIQTNSGGARYEQYFGPGTRLTVT.